The next 15 T cell receptor beta chains were all read from a single sample in a study of blood T cell repertoires in COVID-19. Data came from immunoSEQ multiplex PCR; TCRdb stores just in-frame clones and leaves some out. The sample yields around 160,000 clones, over 70% seen once. Sequencing was done on a sample of PBMCs or T cells enriched from blood (not recorded which). Receptors originate from a man aged 50-60 years who had recovered from COVID-19.

This sequence joins TRBV5-1 and TRBJ1-4; D perhaps matches TRBD1 (6 bases). The CDR3 is made up of 17 amino acids. Germline V CDR1 and CDR2: SGHRS, YFSETQ. V was cut by 4 bases and J by 1 base, with 17 bases left in between. The CDR3 DNA follows: TGCGCCAGCAGCGGGAGCCCGGGACATGGAACTAATGAAAAACTGTTTTTT. Protein product: CASSGSPGHGTNEKLFF.

Here the CDR3 DNA reads TGTGCCAGTAGCCATTACAACGGGGGGGACATTCAGTACTTC. Translation gives CASSHYNGGDIQYF. The rearrangement joins TRBV19 to TRBJ2-4; 8 bases agree with TRBD2. The CDR3 runs to 14 residues. Germline V gene data show CDR1 as LNHDA and CDR2 as SQIVND (reference sequence). Germline trimming cut 6 bases from V and 8 bases from J; bases unmatched to any gene: 9.

The gene calls are TRBV11-1 and TRBJ2-2; D remains ambiguous. Per the germline V gene, CDR1 is SGHAT and CDR2 is FQDESV (reference sequence). This CDR3 has 13 amino acids. V lost 2 bases, J lost 7 bases, and 8 bases lay in between. The CDR3 DNA follows: TGTGCCAGCAGCTTACTATCCTTCGGGGAGCTGTTTTTT. It is translated as CASSLLSFGELFF.

The J gene is TRBJ1-6, the V gene TRBV6-5; no clear D gene. From germline, CDR1 is MNHEY and CDR2 SVGAGI. Trimming stripped 9 bases from V and 8 bases from J, with 14 bases between. The CDR3 length is 13 residues. The chain's CDR3 is CASSLKRDSPLHF. The CDR3, as DNA: TGTGCCAGTTCACTTAAACGGGATTCACCCCTCCACTTT.

The rearrangement links TRBV6-5 to TRBJ2-7; possible D gene TRBD2, 5 bases. The germline V gene encodes CDR1 MNHEY and CDR2 SVGAGI. The V and J ends lost 2 bases and 2 bases respectively, with 13 bases between them. The CDR3 has 15 residues. CDR3 DNA: TGTGCCAGCAGTTACGAGGCGGGCCTGCCCTACGAGCAGTACTTC. As protein: CASSYEAGLPYEQYF.

This chain connects TRBV20-1 to TRBJ2-3; D unclear. CDR3 length: 15 amino acids. From germline, CDR1 is DFQATT and CDR2 SNEGSKA (reference sequence). The germline V and J ends were trimmed by 3 bases and 0 bases, with 13 bases remaining between them. The CDR3 sequence: CSASTSAASTDTQYF. CDR3 nucleotides: TGCAGTGCTAGTACCAGCGCCGCTAGCACAGATACGCAGTATTTT.

The chain uses TRBV7-2 and TRBJ1-3; unclear D gene. CDR3 length: 11 amino acids. With 1 base removed from V and 10 bases from J, the gap between germline ends came to 5 bases. CDR1 SGHTA and CDR2 FQGNSA come from the germline V gene. CDR3 nucleotide sequence: TGTGCCAGCAGCTTAGGCGGGACCATATATTTT. As protein: CASSLGGTIYF.

The chain couples TRBV25-1 to TRBJ2-7; 7 bases match TRBD2. This CDR3 contains 13 residues. J lost 6 bases, V lost 7 bases, and 9 bases had no gene match. Per the germline V gene, CDR1 is MGHDK and CDR2 is SYGVNS. CDR3 protein: CASKAGDPSEQYF. For the CDR3, the DNA is TGTGCCAGCAAGGCGGGAGACCCCTCCGAGCAGTACTTC.

The chain has TRBV5-4 and TRBJ1-1, with 7 bases identical to TRBD1. V trimming: 0 bases; J trimming: 11 bases; junction bases outside the gene matches: 4. Germline CDR1 reads SGHNT; CDR2 reads YYREEE (reference sequence). This CDR3 is built from 12 residues. The CDR3 spells CASSLDRGNAFF. In DNA form, the CDR3 reads TGTGCCAGCAGCTTGGACAGGGGAAATGCTTTCTTT. Combining the CDR3 with reference TRBV5-4 and TRBJ1-1 gives the whole variable domain ETGVTQSPTHLIKTRGQQVTLRCSSQSGHNTVSWYQQALGQGPQFIFQYYREEENGRGNFPPRFSGLQFPNYSSELNVNALELDDSALYLCASSLDRGNAFFGQGTRLTVV.

The DNA for the CDR3 is TGTGCCACGTCACTAGTAGGGGGGACAGAGTTATCCTACGAGCAGTACTTC. Translation: CATSLVGGTELSYEQYF. The chain recombines TRBV24-1 with TRBJ2-7; D perhaps matches TRBD1 (7 bases). Deletions cut 10 bases from V and 1 base from J, with 25 bases between. The length of the CDR3 is 17 residues. Germline assignment: CDR1 KGHDR and CDR2 SFDVKD.

This clone showed up many times. The J gene is TRBJ1-1, the V gene TRBV2; D is uncertain. V dropped 5 bases and J dropped 1 base, with 5 bases sitting between them. From germline, CDR1 is SNHLY and CDR2 FYNNEI. CDR3 length: 12 residues. DNA of the CDR3: TGTGCCAGCAGTTCCGGGAACACTGAAGCTTTCTTT. Its translation: CASSSGNTEAFF.

The chain employs TRBV10-3 and TRBJ2-5, with 8 bases that match TRBD1. The CDR3 is made up of 14 amino acids. Germline values: CDR1 ENHRY, CDR2 SYGVKD. V lost 0 bases, J lost 5 bases, and 2 bases stayed unmatched. The CDR3 DNA reads TGTGCCATCAGTGAGTCGGGACAGGCTGAGACCCAGTACTTC. Residues: CAISESGQAETQYF.

The gene calls are TRBV5-1 and TRBJ2-1; 7 bases line up with TRBD2. Per germline, CDR1 SGHRS and CDR2 YFSETQ. The V and J ends lost 2 bases and 7 bases, in that order; junction bases with no gene match: 3. The CDR3 is made up of 13 amino acids. This chain's CDR3 is CASSLGRENEQFF. CDR3 DNA sequence: TGCGCCAGCAGCTTAGGGAGGGAAAATGAGCAGTTCTTC.

V is TRBV19 and J is TRBJ2-2; 7 bases are a match to TRBD1. The CDR3 has 15 amino acids. J was trimmed by 0 bases and V by 6 bases; bases with no gene match: 4. From germline, CDR1 is LNHDA and CDR2 SQIVND (reference sequence). The chain's CDR3 is CASSPDRPNTGELFF. CDR3 DNA: TGTGCCAGTAGCCCGGACAGGCCGAACACCGGGGAGCTGTTTTTT.

The chain carries TRBV27 and TRBJ2-2; 9 nucleotides line up with TRBD1. Trimming took 3 bases from V and 5 from J; bases not matched to a gene: 4. The germline gives CDR1 MNHEY, CDR2 SMNVEV (reference sequence). The CDR3 has 15 residues. In DNA, the CDR3 is TGTGCCAGCAGTTTGGCCGGGACAGGGACCGGGGAGCTGTTTTTT. Residues: CASSLAGTGTGELFF.